Listed below are T cell receptor beta chains from one sample, sequenced in a study of yellow fever vaccine responses in identical twins. TCRdb processed the RT-PCR reads anew with MiXCR; each CDR3 protein has one entry. The sample includes tens of thousands of distinct CDR3 sequences, around four fifths of them seen just once. Here the sequenced sample was T cells from blood (PBMCs), unsorted or a sorted subset (not recorded which), taken before or after yellow fever vaccination (not recorded which). These receptors came from a woman between 18 and 29 years old who received the yellow fever vaccine. The CDR3 runs from the conserved cysteine through the conserved F or W. Fields, in order: D gene, J gene, V gene, clone size, CDR3 protein, CDR3 DNA. A D gene is named only where the DNA matches it firmly. The size entry is marked missing in some rows and otherwise reads once, few, many or a size class.

>.|TRBJ2-1|TRBV2|medium-sized
CASSYSGPRNEQFF
TGTGCCAGCAGTTACTCGGGACCCCGCAATGAGCAGTTCTTC
>.|TRBJ1-2|TRBV4-2|.
CASSPTPNYGYTF
TGTGCCAGCAGCCCCACCCCGAACTATGGCTACACCTTC
>TRBD2|TRBJ2-2|TRBV2|.
CASSSPLAREISGELFF
TGTGCCAGCAGTAGTCCCCTCGCGCGGGAGATCTCCGGGGAGCTGTTTTTT
>TRBD2|TRBJ2-5|TRBV3-1|.
CASSQLAGGETQYF
TGTGCCAGCAGCCAACTAGCGGGAGGAGAGACCCAGTACTTC
>.|TRBJ2-1|TRBV9|once
CASSAGSYNEQFF
TGTGCCAGCAGCGCCGGGAGCTACAATGAGCAGTTCTTC
>.|TRBJ1-3|TRBV5-1|.
CASSIDSGNTIYF
TGCGCCAGCAGCATCGACAGCGGAAACACCATATATTTT
>TRBD2|TRBJ2-1|TRBV5-1|.
CASSQGTSGTQFF
TGCGCCAGCAGCCAAGGGACTAGCGGGACCCAGTTCTTC
>TRBD2|TRBJ2-5|TRBV29-1|.
CSGAGLAGSQETQYF
TGCAGCGGTGCGGGACTAGCGGGATCCCAAGAGACCCAGTACTTC
>TRBD2|TRBJ2-3|TRBV12-3/TRBV12-4|.
CASSYRSGRTDTQYF
TGTGCCAGCAGTTATCGTAGCGGGAGAACAGATACGCAGTATTTT
>TRBD1|TRBJ2-3|TRBV19|.
CASSNSGIGQETDTQYF
TGTGCCAGTAGCAACTCGGGAATCGGACAGGAAACAGATACGCAGTATTTT
>TRBD1|TRBJ1-5|TRBV4-1|once
CASSQDSRGQGAGQPQHF
TGCGCCAGCAGCCAAGATTCGCGGGGACAGGGGGCCGGGCAGCCCCAGCATTTT
>.|TRBJ1-5|TRBV19|.
CASSASYSVTQPQHF
TGTGCCAGTAGTGCCAGTTACTCAGTGACTCAGCCCCAGCATTTT
>TRBD1|TRBJ1-1|TRBV29-1|.
CSAGTGGNTEAFF
TGCAGCGCCGGGACAGGGGGGAACACTGAAGCTTTCTTT
>.|TRBJ1-3|TRBV18|.
CASSPTGGNTIYF
TGTGCCAGCTCACCAACCGGGGGAAACACCATATATTTT
>.|TRBJ2-5|TRBV15|.
CATSFGDVETQYF
TGTGCCACCAGCTTTGGGGACGTGGAGACCCAGTACTTC